These 11 T cell receptor beta chains came from one sample sequenced in a study of blood T cell repertoires in COVID-19. Clones were sequenced by immunoSEQ multiplex PCR, and TCRdb holds only the in-frame ones, with some missing. The sample lists about 140,000 clones, about 86% occurring once. The sequenced sample was peripheral blood. Receptors were obtained from a woman aged 60-75 years with acute or convalescent COVID-19.

This clone was seen more than once but under ten times. The chain couples TRBV5-5 to TRBJ2-7; tentatively, D is TRBD2 (6 bases). V was clipped by 4 bases and J by 4 bases, with 21 bases between them. CDR3 length equals 16 residues. Germline V lookup: CDR1 SGHKS, CDR2 YYEKEE (reference sequence). The CDR3 is CASSASLGGVLYEQYF. For the CDR3, the DNA is TGTGCCAGCAGCGCCTCCTTGGGAGGCGTCCTTTACGAGCAGTACTTC. The whole variable domain, filled in from reference TRBV5-5 and TRBJ2-7, reads DAGVTQSPTHLIKTRGQQVTLRCSPISGHKSVSWYQQVLGQGPQFIFQYYEKEERGRGNFPDRFSARQFPNYSSELNVNALLLGDSALYLCASSASLGGVLYEQYFGPGTRLTVT.

This chain uses TRBV7-9 with TRBJ2-5; D remains unclear. CDR3 size: 13 residues. The V gene lost 5 bases and the J gene lost 3 bases, with 10 bases spanning the gap. Germline CDR1 SEHNR, CDR2 FQNEAQ (reference sequence). CDR3 sequence: CASSRVREETQYF. DNA of the CDR3: TGTGCCAGCAGCCGGGTACGGGAAGAGACCCAGTACTTC.

The chain recombines TRBV5-7 with TRBJ2-7; D is ambiguous. TRBV5-7 counts as an open reading frame of uncertain function. The CDR3 has 9 amino acids. Between the trimmed V and J ends, which lost 1 base and 12 bases, there was a span of 5 bases. CDR3 region: CASSLIGYF. The DNA of the CDR3 is TGTGCCAGCAGCTTGATCGGGTACTTC.

V and J are TRBV2 and TRBJ2-7, with D unclear. V lost 6 bases and J 4 bases, leaving 16 bases between the germline ends. The CDR3 loop spans 14 amino acids. From germline, CDR1 is SNHLY and CDR2 FYNNEI. The CDR3 is CASSGFQTRYEQYF. DNA of the CDR3: TGTGCCAGCAGCGGATTCCAGACTCGGTACGAGCAGTACTTC. Full variable domain (outside the CDR3, taken from reference TRBV2 and TRBJ2-7): EPEVTQTPSHQVTQMGQEVILRCVPISNHLYFYWYRQILGQKVEFLVSFYNNEISEKSEIFDDQFSVERPDGSNFTLKIRSTKLEDSAMYFCASSGFQTRYEQYFGPGTRLTVT.

The chain couples TRBV12-5 to TRBJ1-3; D not certain. With 7 bases removed from V and 2 bases from J, the gap between germline ends came to 12 bases. In germline, CDR1 is LGHNT, CDR2 FRNRAP. This CDR3 is 14 amino acids long. This chain's CDR3 is CASAERGTGNTIYF. The CDR3 nucleotides read TGTGCTAGTGCCGAACGAGGAACTGGAAACACCATATATTTT. Full variable domain (outside the CDR3, taken from reference TRBV12-5 and TRBJ1-3): DARVTQTPRHKVTEMGQEVTMRCQPILGHNTVFWYRQTMMQGLELLAYFRNRAPLDDSGMPKDRFSAEMPDATLATLKIQPSEPRDSAVYFCASAERGTGNTIYFGEGSWLTVV.

The chain uses TRBV10-1 and TRBJ1-2, with D possibly being TRBD1 (6 bases). Looked up from germline, CDR1 is WNHNN and CDR2 is SYGVQD (reference sequence). The V gene lost 9 bases and the J gene lost 2 bases, with 16 bases spanning the gap. The CDR3 runs to 14 residues. The CDR3 here is CARARTERNYGYTF. For the CDR3, the DNA is TGCGCCAGAGCCCGGACAGAACGAAACTATGGCTACACCTTC.

V is TRBV4-3 and J is TRBJ2-2, with TRBD1 matching over 9 bases. The CDR3 has 16 residues. V lost 1 base and J lost 0; bases outside the gene matches: 0. Per germline, CDR1 LGHNA and CDR2 YSLEER. The CDR3 region has the DNA TGCGCCAGCAGCCAAGGGACAGGGGCGAACACCGGGGAGCTGTTTTTT. This sequence encodes CASSQGTGANTGELFF.

The rearrangement links TRBV7-3 to TRBJ2-2; the D gene is possibly TRBD2 (7 bases). Germline V gene sequence: CDR1 SGHTA, CDR2 FQGTGA. The CDR3 extends over 16 amino acids. V was shortened by 2 bases and J by 4 bases, with 14 bases between the two germline ends. The CDR3 loop is CASSLLAGATTGELFF. The CDR3 bases are TGTGCCAGCAGCTTATTGGCGGGGGCGACCACCGGGGAGCTGTTTTTT.

The V call is TRBV7-2, the J call TRBJ2-7; 7 nucleotides agree with TRBD1. Losses at the gene ends were 5 bases for V and 3 bases for J; bases not matched to a gene: 4. The CDR3 has 13 amino acids. The V gene's germline CDR1 is SGHTA and CDR2 FQGNSA. The CDR3: CASSVGTVYEQYF. As DNA, the CDR3 is TGTGCCAGCAGCGTAGGGACAGTCTACGAGCAGTACTTC.

V is TRBV9 and J is TRBJ1-1; tentative D call: TRBD1 (6 bases). The CDR3 consists of 13 residues. Germline loops: CDR1 SGDLS, CDR2 YYNGEE. Trimming removed 10 bases from V and 10 bases from J, with 23 bases in between. The CDR3 spells CAGLQGEGCAAFF. The CDR3 nucleotides read TGTGCCGGGTTACAGGGAGAAGGATGCGCAGCTTTCTTT.

This clone was seen a few times. The chain is built from TRBV7-3 and TRBJ2-3; TRBD1 might be the D (6 bases). V was cut by 1 base and J by 3 bases, with 14 bases left in between. CDR3 length equals 16 residues. CDR1 and CDR2 from the germline V gene are SGHTA and FQGTGA. The CDR3, as DNA: TGTGCCAGCAGCTTAATGGGCAGGGGTTGGACAGATACGCAGTATTTT. It specifies CASSLMGRGWTDTQYF.